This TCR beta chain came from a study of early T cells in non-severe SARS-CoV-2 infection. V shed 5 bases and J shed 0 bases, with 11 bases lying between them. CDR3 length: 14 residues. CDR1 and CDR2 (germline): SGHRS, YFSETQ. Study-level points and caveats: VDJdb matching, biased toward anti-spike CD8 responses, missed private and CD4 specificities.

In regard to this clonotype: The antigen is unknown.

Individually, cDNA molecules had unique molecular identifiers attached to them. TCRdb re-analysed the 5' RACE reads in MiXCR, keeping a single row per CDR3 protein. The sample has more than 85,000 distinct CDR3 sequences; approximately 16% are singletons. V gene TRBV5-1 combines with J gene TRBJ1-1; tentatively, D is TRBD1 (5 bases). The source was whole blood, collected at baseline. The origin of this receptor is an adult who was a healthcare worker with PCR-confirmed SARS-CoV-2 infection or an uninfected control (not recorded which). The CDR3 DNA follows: TGCGCCAGCAGGACCGGGACGGTGAACACTGAAGCTTTCTTT. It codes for CASRTGTVNTEAFF.